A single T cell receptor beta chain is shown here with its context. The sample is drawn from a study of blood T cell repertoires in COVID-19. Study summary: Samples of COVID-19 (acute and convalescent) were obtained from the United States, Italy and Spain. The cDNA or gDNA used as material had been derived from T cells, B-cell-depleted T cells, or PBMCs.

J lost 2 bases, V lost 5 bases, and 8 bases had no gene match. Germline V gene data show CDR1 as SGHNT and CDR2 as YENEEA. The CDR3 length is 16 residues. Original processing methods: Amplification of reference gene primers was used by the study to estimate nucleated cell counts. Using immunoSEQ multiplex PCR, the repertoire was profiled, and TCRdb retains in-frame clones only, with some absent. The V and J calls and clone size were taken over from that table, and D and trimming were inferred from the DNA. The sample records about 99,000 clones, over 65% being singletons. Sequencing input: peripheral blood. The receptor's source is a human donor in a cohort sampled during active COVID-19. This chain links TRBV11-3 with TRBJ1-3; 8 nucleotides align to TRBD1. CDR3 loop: CASSTSTGVAGNTIYF. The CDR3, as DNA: TGTGCCAGCAGCACCTCGACAGGGGTGGCTGGAAACACCATATATTTT.